A single TCR beta chain is shown here with its context. In the source study's methods: From reference gene primer amplification, estimates of nucleated cell counts were derived. The data were produced by immunoSEQ multiplex PCR, yet TCRdb's version contains in-frame clones alone and is incomplete. V, J and clone size reflect that table, while D and trimming were determined from the DNA. The table has 150,000 to 250,000 clones, more than 75% seen once; the top ten hold around 6%. The CDR3 has 15 amino acids. Germline values: CDR1 SQVTM, CDR2 ANQGSEA. V was clipped by 4 bases and J by 3 bases; unmatched bases: 8. The entry originates in a study of blood T cell repertoires in COVID-19.

The V and J genes are TRBV29-1 and TRBJ2-1; 8 bases align to TRBD2. The source material was peripheral blood. This receptor was identified in a woman aged 40 to 50 with COVID-19, enrolled during active disease. The CDR3 DNA is TGCAGCGTTGCACGTCTTAGCGGGGTCTACAATGAGCAGTTCTTC. Encoded protein: CSVARLSGVYNEQFF.